This T cell receptor (beta chain) was captured in a study of OX40 agonist ivuxolimab in advanced cancers. At the level of the study: Of the participants, approximately 40% had some prior anti-PD-1, anti-PD-L1 or anti-CTLA-4 therapy, which was allowed.

The table came from immunoSEQ multiplex PCR; TCRdb's copy has only in-frame clones and leaves some out. This table has approximately 100,000 clones, 90% appearing once. Worth noting for this clone: What it recognizes is unknown.

There are 16 residues in the CDR3. CDR1 and CDR2 (germline): SGHTA, FQGTGA. Deletions cut 1 base from V and 1 base from J, with 13 bases between. Overall study results and limits: CD4+ and CD8+ blood T cells expanded clonally by week 6 at 0.1 to 3.0 mg/kg.

The sequence derives from an adult with an advanced solid tumor such as melanoma, head and neck, liver or kidney cancer. The chain carries TRBV7-3 and TRBJ1-1, with D possibly being TRBD1 (6 bases). The sample in question was CD4+ or CD8+ T cells sorted from blood, obtained in a trial of the OX40 agonist ivuxolimab. The CDR3 is CASSLNGGRGNTEAFF. The CDR3 region has the DNA TGTGCCAGCAGCTTAAACGGAGGCAGGGGGAACACTGAAGCTTTCTTT.